The rows below give T cell receptor beta chains drawn from one sample of a study of technical replicates of blood from several donors. The repertoire was sequenced with immunoSEQ multiplex PCR; TCRdb's copy has only in-frame clones and lacks some. Seen here are tens of thousands of clones, approximately 94% observed once, and the top ten hold about 0.27%. Sequencing used T cells isolated from PBMCs. All receptors come from a human donor in good health. The CDR3 runs from the conserved cysteine through the conserved F or W. Each record gives: J gene, V gene, CDR3 protein.

TRBJ1-6	TRBV30	CAWSRRGRSPLHF
TRBJ2-3	TRBV7-9	CASSLVAARDTQYF
TRBJ2-1	TRBV5-1	CASSLGREGYNEQFF
TRBJ2-3	TRBV11-2	CASSTSGRPSDTQYF
TRBJ1-1	TRBV28	CASSLHRAESNNTEAFF
TRBJ1-4	TRBV7-8	CASSIRRREKLFF
TRBJ1-1	TRBV6-1	CASSEVKAGGGEAFF
TRBJ2-7	TRBV25-1	CASSAFYEQYF
TRBJ1-1	TRBV11-2	CASSFGIWTGHMNTEAFF
TRBJ2-5	TRBV7-7	CASSLAPLAQETQYF
TRBJ2-1	TRBV28	CASVYGDEQFF
TRBJ1-1	TRBV5-8	CASSQNTGTGTTEAFF
TRBJ2-7	TRBV5-1	CASSYTTGDHYEQYF
TRBJ1-3	TRBV6-6	CASSAYQGSGNTIYF
TRBJ1-2	TRBV5-1	CASSLDRGLAPYGYTF
TRBJ2-7	TRBV4-1	CASSQYGGSYEQYF
TRBJ1-2	TRBV19	CASSIGRVDQGGYTF
TRBJ2-3	TRBV7-6	CASSQDGLATDTQYF
TRBJ1-1	TRBV7-9	CASSHTQGLGTEAFF
TRBJ2-7	TRBV4-2	CASSQELKSTGFYEQYF
TRBJ2-7	TRBV2	CARTRQDDYEQYF
TRBJ1-5	TRBV6-5	CASSPGQGLGQPQHF
TRBJ1-3	TRBV11-2	CASSLERRSRGNTIYF
TRBJ2-5	TRBV11-2	CASSLRREIKTQYF
TRBJ2-1	TRBV7-9	CASSPVHNEQFF
TRBJ2-1	TRBV27	CASSLTRGHEQFF
TRBJ1-2	TRBV5-4	CAGGRDILYGYTF
TRBJ2-5	TRBV9	CASSVGTSGGQETQYF
TRBJ1-1	TRBV28	CASRQPSWGVTEAFF
TRBJ2-7	TRBV7-8	CASSLSRVAFNHEQYF
TRBJ1-3	TRBV9	CASSVGTDTIYF
TRBJ2-3	TRBV19	CASSNDRTDTQYF
TRBJ1-4	TRBV19	CASRSRGSTNEKLFF
TRBJ1-4	TRBV27	CASSLSDREEKLFF
TRBJ1-1	TRBV7-8	CASSLDRGAEAFF
TRBJ1-1	TRBV7-6	CASSLGVRAEAFF
TRBJ1-6	TRBV11-2	CASRRGGHSPLHF
TRBJ1-1	TRBV5-4	CASSPERGKAFF
TRBJ2-7	TRBV27	CASSLSVAGAYEQYF
TRBJ1-2	TRBV2	CASKAGGHLNYGYTF
TRBJ1-4	TRBV5-1	CASTQTPDTTNEKLFF
TRBJ2-3	TRBV5-4	CASSFGGSSSTDTQYF
TRBJ2-7	TRBV5-1	CASSLELGGVYEQYF
TRBJ2-2	TRBV2	CASSRDRGGTGELFF